A selection of T cell receptor beta chains follows, all from one sample in a study of shared clonotypes between healthy human individuals. Measured with immunoSEQ multiplex PCR; TCRdb has only the in-frame clones, and not every one. The sample contains around 2.5 million clones, approximately 94% of which appear only once. Sequenced: naive CD4+ T cells from PBMCs. The receptors here all came from a man between 18 and 35 years old in good health. Some clones in this sample may be carry-over from other donors' samples. Each CDR3 is given with its conserved first and last residue. Fields, in order: J gene, D gene, V gene, clone size, CDR3 protein, CDR3 DNA. D genes are given only for firm matches. The listing skips clone size in some rows; elsewhere it reads once, few, many or a size class.

J gene: TRBJ2-1; D gene: -; V gene: TRBV28; clone size: -; CDR3 protein: CASTPGRGDEQFF; CDR3 DNA: TGTGCCAGCACTCCTGGGAGGGGGGATGAGCAGTTCTTC
J gene: TRBJ2-5; D gene: TRBD2; V gene: TRBV2; clone size: -; CDR3 protein: CASSDSSGSGETQYF; CDR3 DNA: TGTGCCAGCAGTGATTCTAGCGGGAGCGGAGAGACCCAGTACTTC
J gene: TRBJ2-3; D gene: TRBD1; V gene: TRBV18; clone size: -; CDR3 protein: CASSPNRGTDTQYF; CDR3 DNA: TGTGCCAGCTCACCAAACAGGGGGACAGATACGCAGTATTTT
J gene: TRBJ1-1; D gene: TRBD1; V gene: TRBV7-2; clone size: -; CDR3 protein: CASSVRTGQLPFF; CDR3 DNA: TGTGCCAGCAGCGTGAGGACAGGGCAGCTACCTTTCTTT
J gene: TRBJ1-5; D gene: TRBD1; V gene: TRBV6-6; clone size: once; CDR3 protein: CASSRDRVGNQPQHF; CDR3 DNA: TGTGCCAGCAGCCGAGACAGGGTAGGCAATCAGCCCCAGCATTTT
J gene: TRBJ2-2; D gene: TRBD1; V gene: TRBV5-1; clone size: once; CDR3 protein: CASSLRGTGAIGELFF; CDR3 DNA: TGCGCCAGCAGCTTGAGGGGGACAGGAGCTATCGGGGAGCTGTTTTTT
J gene: TRBJ2-4; D gene: -; V gene: TRBV6-1; clone size: -; CDR3 protein: CASSEFAAVAKNIQYF; CDR3 DNA: TGTGCCAGCAGTGAATTTGCGGCCGTAGCCAAAAACATTCAGTACTTC
J gene: TRBJ2-7; D gene: TRBD1; V gene: TRBV18; clone size: -; CDR3 protein: CASSPPGQRYEQYF; CDR3 DNA: TGTGCCAGCTCACCGCCGGGACAGAGATACGAGCAGTACTTC
J gene: TRBJ2-7; D gene: -; V gene: TRBV20-1; clone size: -; CDR3 protein: CSAAGLYEQYF; CDR3 DNA: TGCAGTGCTGCGGGATTATACGAGCAGTACTTC
J gene: TRBJ2-7; D gene: -; V gene: TRBV6-1; clone size: -; CDR3 protein: CASSEAGRGTYEQYF; CDR3 DNA: TGTGCCAGCAGTGAAGCTGGTCGGGGTACCTACGAGCAGTACTTC
J gene: TRBJ2-4; D gene: -; V gene: TRBV7-8; clone size: -; CDR3 protein: CASSPPLAGIAKNIQYF; CDR3 DNA: TGTGCCAGCAGCCCTCCGTTGGCTGGGATAGCCAAAAACATTCAGTACTTC
J gene: TRBJ2-5; D gene: -; V gene: TRBV20-1; clone size: -; CDR3 protein: CSASGEETQYF; CDR3 DNA: TGCAGTGCTAGCGGAGAAGAGACCCAGTACTTC
J gene: TRBJ2-1; D gene: -; V gene: TRBV5-1; clone size: -; CDR3 protein: CASSLITTGNEQFF; CDR3 DNA: TGCGCCAGCAGCTTGATTACCACGGGGAATGAGCAGTTCTTC
J gene: TRBJ2-1; D gene: -; V gene: TRBV19; clone size: few; CDR3 protein: CASSIYNEQFF; CDR3 DNA: TGTGCCAGTAGTATTTACAATGAGCAGTTCTTC
J gene: TRBJ1-1; D gene: -; V gene: TRBV7-5; clone size: -; CDR3 protein: CARSLGAGGDTEAFF; CDR3 DNA: TGTGCCAGAAGCTTAGGAGCGGGCGGGGACACTGAAGCTTTCTTT
J gene: TRBJ1-1; D gene: -; V gene: TRBV6-5; clone size: -; CDR3 protein: CASSSPAGPSNTEAFF; CDR3 DNA: TGTGCCAGCAGTTCCCCGGCAGGGCCCTCGAACACTGAAGCTTTCTTT
J gene: TRBJ2-1; D gene: TRBD2; V gene: TRBV28; clone size: once; CDR3 protein: CASHQTSGIESNEQFF; CDR3 DNA: TGTGCCAGCCACCAGACTAGCGGGATAGAGAGTAATGAGCAGTTCTTC
J gene: TRBJ1-5; D gene: -; V gene: TRBV5-1; clone size: -; CDR3 protein: CASSFDGGAGQPQHF; CDR3 DNA: TGCGCCAGCAGCTTCGATGGTGGGGCCGGTCAGCCCCAGCATTTT
J gene: TRBJ2-7; D gene: TRBD2; V gene: TRBV29-1; clone size: -; CDR3 protein: CSVGAGGREETYEQYF; CDR3 DNA: TGCAGCGTTGGGGCCGGCGGGCGGGAGGAGACCTACGAGCAGTACTTC
J gene: TRBJ2-7; D gene: -; V gene: TRBV5-4; clone size: -; CDR3 protein: CASSDGPSYEQYF; CDR3 DNA: TGTGCCAGCAGCGACGGCCCCTCCTACGAGCAGTACTTC
J gene: TRBJ2-2; D gene: -; V gene: TRBV7-2; clone size: -; CDR3 protein: CASSLVGTKNTGELFF; CDR3 DNA: TGTGCCAGCAGCTTAGTTGGGACGAAGAACACCGGGGAGCTGTTTTTT
J gene: TRBJ2-7; D gene: -; V gene: TRBV5-1; clone size: -; CDR3 protein: CASSLDPGSYEQYF; CDR3 DNA: TGCGCCAGCAGCTTGGATCCGGGGTCCTACGAGCAGTACTTC
J gene: TRBJ2-5; D gene: -; V gene: TRBV2; clone size: once; CDR3 protein: CASTWPGETQYF; CDR3 DNA: TGTGCCAGCACTTGGCCTGGAGAGACCCAGTACTTC
J gene: TRBJ1-1; D gene: -; V gene: TRBV6-5; clone size: -; CDR3 protein: CASSYSRGGAFF; CDR3 DNA: TGTGCCAGCAGTTACTCGAGGGGGGGGGCTTTCTTT